One and the same sample provided the 11 T cell receptor beta chains below, sequenced in a study of cytomegalovirus exposure and HLA in healthy donors. The PCR made use of 60 Vbeta and 13 Jbeta primers. The table came from immunoSEQ multiplex PCR; TCRdb's copy has only in-frame clones and leaves some out. The sample includes roughly 190,000 clones, roughly 80% seen only once; the top ten take over 2%. The specimen sequenced was PBMCs. The source is a woman in her twenties or thirties in good health and CMV-seropositive.

This clone was found a few times. The chain joins TRBV5-4 to TRBJ1-2; 7 bases agree with TRBD1. The V gene's germline CDR1 is SGHNT and CDR2 YYREEE (reference sequence). This CDR3 has 16 amino acids. V was pared by 0 bases and J by 6 bases, with 11 bases of the junction left unmatched. This chain's CDR3 is CASSLAGGRGVDGYTF. CDR3 in DNA: TGTGCCAGCAGCTTGGCCGGAGGCAGGGGGGTGGATGGCTACACCTTC. Filled out from reference TRBV5-4 and TRBJ1-2, the complete variable domain reads ETGVTQSPTHLIKTRGQQVTLRCSSQSGHNTVSWYQQALGQGPQFIFQYYREEENGRGNFPPRFSGLQFPNYSSELNVNALELDDSALYLCASSLAGGRGVDGYTFGSGTRLTVV.

The CDR3 DNA is TGTGCCAGCCGACCGGCGGGTAACTATGGCTACACCTTC. Its translation is CASRPAGNYGYTF. The rearrangement links TRBV5-4 to TRBJ1-2; unclear D gene. The CDR3 is 13 amino acids. Per the germline V gene, CDR1 is SGHNT and CDR2 is YYREEE (reference sequence). The V end was cut by 7 bases, the J end by 1 base, with 11 bases between.

The chain is built from TRBV18 and TRBJ2-5; D possibly corresponds to TRBD1 (6 bases). Germline lookup yields CDR1 KGHSH and CDR2 LQKENI. The ends were cut back, 7 bases at V and 5 bases at J, with 14 bases in the middle. This CDR3 has 13 amino acids. The CDR3 reads CASFRQESETQYF. CDR3 coding DNA: TGTGCCAGCTTTAGACAGGAGTCTGAGACCCAGTACTTC. The full variable domain, completed using reference TRBV18 and TRBJ2-5, is NAGVMQNPRHLVRRRGQEARLRCSPMKGHSHVYWYRQLPEEGLKFMVYLQKENIIDESGMPKERFSAEFPKEGPSILRIQQVVRGDSAAYFCASFRQESETQYFGPGTRLLVL.

The CDR3 sequence is CASSYSAGNYNEQFF. CDR3 bases: TGTGCCAGCAGTTACTCTGCGGGGAACTACAATGAGCAGTTCTTC. V and J are TRBV6-5 and TRBJ2-1, with TRBD2 as a possible D gene (6 bases). The V end was cut by 0 bases, the J end by 3 bases, with 9 bases between. CDR3 length: 15 amino acids. CDR1 is MNHEY, CDR2 SVGAGI, per germline.

The gene calls are TRBV6-4 and TRBJ1-2; 8 nucleotides align to TRBD1. V lost 6 bases and J lost 7; bases outside the gene matches: 10. Germline-derived CDR1 and CDR2 are MRHNA and SNTAGT. The CDR3 has 14 amino acids. In DNA, the CDR3 is TGTGCCAGCAGGGACGGACAGGGACGGGGTGGCTACACCTTC. Protein sequence: CASRDGQGRGGYTF.

This chain uses TRBV28 with TRBJ1-1; 8 positions match TRBD1. The germline V gene has CDR1 MDHEN and CDR2 SYDVKM. The CDR3 is made up of 14 amino acids. V shed 6 bases and J 7 bases; nucleotides not matched to a gene: 10. For the CDR3, the DNA is TGTGCCAGCAGATCTCAGGGGGCGCGGGGTGAAGCTTTCTTT. The encoded protein is CASRSQGARGEAFF.

In its sample, this clone was seen once. This chain joins TRBV18 and TRBJ2-7; TRBD2 is a possible D gene (5 bases). This CDR3 has 14 amino acids. The V end was cut by 2 bases, the J end by 4 bases, with 12 bases between. CDR1 and CDR2 (germline): KGHSH, LQKENI. The CDR3 nucleotides read TGTGCCAGCTCACCAGGGCCGGGGTTATACGAGCAGTACTTC. Its translation is CASSPGPGLYEQYF.

The chain recombines TRBV21-1 with TRBJ1-3. TRBV21-1 is described as a pseudogene. This CDR3 is built from 15 residues. CDR3 coding DNA: TGTGCCAGCAGCAAAGTAGCCCGTCCTGGAAACACCATATATTTT. Its protein product is CASSKVARPGNTIYF.

V usage is TRBV7-2 and J usage is TRBJ1-2, with 8 bases fitting TRBD1. Germline CDR1 SGHTA, CDR2 FQGNSA. J gave up 4 bases and V 5 bases, and 12 bases lay outside the gene matches. The CDR3 spans 16 residues. The CDR3 protein is CASSRDYNTGGYGYTF. CDR3 coding DNA: TGTGCCAGCAGCCGAGACTATAATACAGGGGGCTATGGCTACACCTTC.

The chain has TRBV9 and TRBJ2-1, with TRBD2 matching over 13 bases. J gave up 0 bases and V 0 bases, and 3 bases lay outside the gene matches. The CDR3 length is 18 residues. CDR1 is SGDLS, CDR2 YYNGEE, per germline. The CDR3 DNA reads as TGTGCCAGCAGCGTAGGGGGACTAGCGGGGAGCTCCTACAATGAGCAGTTCTTC. This sequence encodes CASSVGGLAGSSYNEQFF.

This clone was counted a few times. V gene TRBV18 combines with J gene TRBJ2-7, with TRBD2 matching 8 bases. There are 16 residues in the CDR3. Germline V gives CDR1 KGHSH, CDR2 LQKENI. The V and J ends lost 3 bases and 2 bases, in that order; junction bases with no gene match: 9. CDR3 nucleotides: TGTGCCAGCTCACCCCCGCCTAGCGGGTTAACCTACGAGCAGTACTTC. The encoded protein is CASSPPPSGLTYEQYF.